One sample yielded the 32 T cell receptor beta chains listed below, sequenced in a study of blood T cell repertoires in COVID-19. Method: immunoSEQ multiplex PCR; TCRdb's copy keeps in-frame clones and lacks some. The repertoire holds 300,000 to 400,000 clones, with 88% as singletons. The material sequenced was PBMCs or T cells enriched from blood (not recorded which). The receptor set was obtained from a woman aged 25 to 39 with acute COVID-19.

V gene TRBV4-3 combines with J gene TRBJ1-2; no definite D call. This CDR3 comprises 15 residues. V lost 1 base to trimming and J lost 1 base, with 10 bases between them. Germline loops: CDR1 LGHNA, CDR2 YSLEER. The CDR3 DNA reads TGCGCCAGCAGCCAAGGGACTGAAGATAACTATGGCTACACCTTC. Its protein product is CASSQGTEDNYGYTF.

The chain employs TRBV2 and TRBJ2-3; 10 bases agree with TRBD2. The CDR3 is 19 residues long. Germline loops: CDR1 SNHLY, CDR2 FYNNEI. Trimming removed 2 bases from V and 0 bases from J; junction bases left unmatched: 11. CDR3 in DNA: TGTGCCAGCAGTGAAATAATTGGGACTAGCGACTATAGCACAGATACGCAGTATTTT. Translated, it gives CASSEIIGTSDYSTDTQYF.

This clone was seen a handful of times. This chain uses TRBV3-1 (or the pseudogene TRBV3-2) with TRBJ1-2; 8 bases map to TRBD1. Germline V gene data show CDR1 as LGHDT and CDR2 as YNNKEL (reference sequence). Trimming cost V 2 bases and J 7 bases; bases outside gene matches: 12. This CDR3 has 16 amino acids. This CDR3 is CASSQSRRDRTSGYTF. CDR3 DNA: TGTGCCAGCAGCCAATCACGGAGGGACAGGACTTCTGGCTACACCTTC.

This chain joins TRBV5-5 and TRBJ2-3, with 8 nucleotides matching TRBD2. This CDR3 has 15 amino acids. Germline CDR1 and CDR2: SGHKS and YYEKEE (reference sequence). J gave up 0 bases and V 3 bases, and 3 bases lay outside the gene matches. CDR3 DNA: TGTGCCAGCAGCTCCTCTAGCGGGAGCACAGATACGCAGTATTTT. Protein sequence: CASSSSSGSTDTQYF. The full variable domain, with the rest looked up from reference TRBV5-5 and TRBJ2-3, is DAGVTQSPTHLIKTRGQQVTLRCSPISGHKSVSWYQQVLGQGPQFIFQYYEKEERGRGNFPDRFSARQFPNYSSELNVNALLLGDSALYLCASSSSSGSTDTQYFGPGTRLTVL.

Written as DNA, the CDR3 is TGTGCCAGCAGTGTTACCGGAGGCACAGATACGCAGTATTTT. Translation gives CASSVTGGTDTQYF. The chain uses TRBV6-4 and TRBJ2-3; no definite D call. The V and J ends lost 4 bases and 1 base respectively, with 9 bases between them. The CDR3 extends over 14 amino acids. Germline V gene data show CDR1 as MRHNA and CDR2 as SNTAGT.

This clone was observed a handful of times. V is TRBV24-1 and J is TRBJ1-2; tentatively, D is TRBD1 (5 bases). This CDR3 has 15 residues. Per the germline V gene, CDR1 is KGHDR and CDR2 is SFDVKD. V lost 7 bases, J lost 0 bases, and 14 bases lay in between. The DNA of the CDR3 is TGTGCCACCAGCGGTGCTGACAGTCCTAACTATGGCTACACCTTC. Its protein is CATSGADSPNYGYTF.

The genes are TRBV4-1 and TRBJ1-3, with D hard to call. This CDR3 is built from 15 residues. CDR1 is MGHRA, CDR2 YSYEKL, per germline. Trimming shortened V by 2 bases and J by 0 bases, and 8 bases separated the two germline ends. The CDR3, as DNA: TGCGCCAGCAGCCAACAGTTGTTCTCTGGAAACACCATATATTTT. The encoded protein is CASSQQLFSGNTIYF.

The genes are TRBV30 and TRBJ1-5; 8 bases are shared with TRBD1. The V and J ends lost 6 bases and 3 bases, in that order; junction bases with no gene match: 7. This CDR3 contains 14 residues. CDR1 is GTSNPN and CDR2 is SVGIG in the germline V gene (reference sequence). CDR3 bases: TGTGCCTGCTCACAGGGGGGGGTCAATCAGCCCCAGCATTTT. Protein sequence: CACSQGGVNQPQHF. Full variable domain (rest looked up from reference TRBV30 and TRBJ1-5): SQTIHQWPATLVQPVGSPLSLECTVEGTSNPNLYWYRQAAGRGLQLLFYSVGIGQISSEVPQNLSASRPQDRQFILSSKKLLLSDSGFYLCACSQGGVNQPQHFGDGTRLSIL.

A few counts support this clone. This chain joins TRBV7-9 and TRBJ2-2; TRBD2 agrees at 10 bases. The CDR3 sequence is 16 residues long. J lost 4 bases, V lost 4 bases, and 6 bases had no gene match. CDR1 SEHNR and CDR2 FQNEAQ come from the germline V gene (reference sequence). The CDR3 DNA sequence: TGTGCCAGCAGCTATAGCGGGGGGTGGAGCACCGGGGAGCTGTTTTTT. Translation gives CASSYSGGWSTGELFF. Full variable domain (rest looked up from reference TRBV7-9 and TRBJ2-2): DTGVSQNPRHKITKRGQNVTFRCDPISEHNRLYWYRQTLGQGPEFLTYFQNEAQLEKSRLLSDRFSAERPKGSFSTLEIQRTEQGDSAMYLCASSYSGGWSTGELFFGEGSRLTVL.

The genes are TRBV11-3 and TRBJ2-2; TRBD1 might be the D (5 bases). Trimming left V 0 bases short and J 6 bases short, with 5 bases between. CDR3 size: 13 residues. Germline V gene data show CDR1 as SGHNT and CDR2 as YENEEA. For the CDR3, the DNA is TGTGCCAGCAGCTTAGACAGGGCCGGGGAGCTGTTTTTT. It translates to CASSLDRAGELFF.

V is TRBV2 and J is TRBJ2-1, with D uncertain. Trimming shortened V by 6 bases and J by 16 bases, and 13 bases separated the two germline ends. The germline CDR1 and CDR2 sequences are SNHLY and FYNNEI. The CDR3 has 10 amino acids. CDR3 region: CASRSLELFF. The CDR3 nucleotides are TGTGCCAGCAGAAGCCTAGAACTTTTCTTC.

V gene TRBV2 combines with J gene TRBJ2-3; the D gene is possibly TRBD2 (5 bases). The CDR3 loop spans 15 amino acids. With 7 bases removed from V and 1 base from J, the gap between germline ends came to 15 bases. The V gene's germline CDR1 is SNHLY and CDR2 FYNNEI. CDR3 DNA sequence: TGTGCCAGCATGCGAGGGTTTCGTGGCACAGATACGCAGTATTTT. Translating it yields CASMRGFRGTDTQYF.

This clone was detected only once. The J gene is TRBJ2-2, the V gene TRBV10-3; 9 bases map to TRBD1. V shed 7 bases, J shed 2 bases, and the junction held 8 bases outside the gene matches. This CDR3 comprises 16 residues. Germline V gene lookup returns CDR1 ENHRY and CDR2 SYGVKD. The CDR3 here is CAIKGSDRGNTGELFF. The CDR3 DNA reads TGTGCCATCAAGGGGTCGGACAGGGGAAACACCGGGGAGCTGTTTTTT.

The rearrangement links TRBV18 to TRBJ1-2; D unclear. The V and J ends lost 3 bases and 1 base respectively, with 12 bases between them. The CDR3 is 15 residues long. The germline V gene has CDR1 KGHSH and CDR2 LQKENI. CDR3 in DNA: TGTGCCAGCTCACCTCGTTCCACAGATAACTATGGCTACACCTTC. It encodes CASSPRSTDNYGYTF.

Here the CDR3 DNA reads TGTGCCAGCAGTCACGGGTACGAGCAGTACTTC. The encoded protein is CASSHGYEQYF. The chain carries TRBV12-3 or TRBV12-4 and TRBJ2-7; no definite D call. Deletions cut 5 bases from V and 4 bases from J, with 6 bases between. The CDR3 has 11 residues.

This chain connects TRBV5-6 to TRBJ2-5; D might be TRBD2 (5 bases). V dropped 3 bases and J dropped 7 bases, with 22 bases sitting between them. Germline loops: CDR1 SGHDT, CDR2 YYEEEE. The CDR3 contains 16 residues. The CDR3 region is CASSSALFTGIGTQYF. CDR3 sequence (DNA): TGTGCCAGCAGCTCGGCGCTGTTCACCGGGATTGGGACCCAGTACTTC.

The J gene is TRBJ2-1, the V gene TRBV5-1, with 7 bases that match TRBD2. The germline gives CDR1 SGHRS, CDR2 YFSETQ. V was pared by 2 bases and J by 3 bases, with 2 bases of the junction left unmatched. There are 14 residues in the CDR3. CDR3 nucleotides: TGCGCCAGCAGCTTAGCGGGGTACTACAATGAGCAGTTCTTC. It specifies CASSLAGYYNEQFF.

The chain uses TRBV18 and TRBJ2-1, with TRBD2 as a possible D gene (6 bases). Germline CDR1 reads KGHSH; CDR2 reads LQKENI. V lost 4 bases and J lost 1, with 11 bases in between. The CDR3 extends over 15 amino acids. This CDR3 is CASSRGTVSYNEQFF. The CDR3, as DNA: TGTGCCAGCTCACGCGGGACGGTTTCCTACAATGAGCAGTTCTTC.

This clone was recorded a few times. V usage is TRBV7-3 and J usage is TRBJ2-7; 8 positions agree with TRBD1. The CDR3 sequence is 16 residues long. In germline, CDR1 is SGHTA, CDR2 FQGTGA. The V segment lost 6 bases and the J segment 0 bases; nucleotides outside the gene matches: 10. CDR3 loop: CASRKANRGSSYEQYF. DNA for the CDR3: TGTGCCAGCAGAAAGGCAAACAGGGGGTCCTCCTACGAGCAGTACTTC.

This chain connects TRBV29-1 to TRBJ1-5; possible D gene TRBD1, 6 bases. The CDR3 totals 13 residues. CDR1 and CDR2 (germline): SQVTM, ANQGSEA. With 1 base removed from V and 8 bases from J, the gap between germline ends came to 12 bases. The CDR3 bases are TGCAGCGTTGAAGGGGGGGGGCCGAAGCCCCAGCATTTT. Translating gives CSVEGGGPKPQHF.

CDR3 sequence (DNA): TGCAGCGTTGGTTCCGGAGTTGGTCGCGGGGAAGCTTTCTTT. Encoded protein: CSVGSGVGRGEAFF. This rearrangement joins TRBV29-1 to TRBJ1-1; the D is unclear. CDR3 length: 14 residues. Germline-derived CDR1 and CDR2 are SQVTM and ANQGSEA. Trimming left V 4 bases short and J 8 bases short, with 20 bases between.

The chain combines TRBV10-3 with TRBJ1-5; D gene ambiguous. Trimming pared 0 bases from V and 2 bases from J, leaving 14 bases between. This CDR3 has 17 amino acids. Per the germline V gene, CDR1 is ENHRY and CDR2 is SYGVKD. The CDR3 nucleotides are TGTGCCATCAGTGAGTCTGGCTCCTTGGCTCGCAATCAGCCCCAGCATTTT. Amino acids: CAISESGSLARNQPQHF.

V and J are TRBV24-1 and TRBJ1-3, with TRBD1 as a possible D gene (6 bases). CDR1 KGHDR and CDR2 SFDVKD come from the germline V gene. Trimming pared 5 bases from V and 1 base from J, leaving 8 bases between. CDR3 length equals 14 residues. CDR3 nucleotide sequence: TGTGCCACCAGTGGGACAGCTTCTGGAAACACCATATATTTT. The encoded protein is CATSGTASGNTIYF.

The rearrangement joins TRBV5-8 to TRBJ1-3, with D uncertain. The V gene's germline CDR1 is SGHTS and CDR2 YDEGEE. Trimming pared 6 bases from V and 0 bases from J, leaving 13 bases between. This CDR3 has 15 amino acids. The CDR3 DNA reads TGTGCCAGCACCTTCCATTCCGGCTCTGGAAACACCATATATTTT. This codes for CASTFHSGSGNTIYF.

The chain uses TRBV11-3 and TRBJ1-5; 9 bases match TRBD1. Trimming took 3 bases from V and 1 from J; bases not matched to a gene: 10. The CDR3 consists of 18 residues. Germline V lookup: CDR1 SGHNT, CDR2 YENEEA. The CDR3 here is CASSFRPGQGPSNQPQHF. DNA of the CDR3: TGTGCCAGCAGCTTCCGGCCGGGACAGGGTCCAAGCAATCAGCCCCAGCATTTT.

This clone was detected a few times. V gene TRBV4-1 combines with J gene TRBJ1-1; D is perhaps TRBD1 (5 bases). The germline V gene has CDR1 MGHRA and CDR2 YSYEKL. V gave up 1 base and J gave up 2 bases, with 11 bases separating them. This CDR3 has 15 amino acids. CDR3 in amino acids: CASSQAQGGNTEAFF. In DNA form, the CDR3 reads TGCGCCAGCAGCCAAGCCCAGGGAGGCAACACTGAAGCTTTCTTT.

The CDR3 here is CASSVVGSGGTQEQFF. CDR3 DNA: TGTGCCAGCAGCGTAGTCGGTAGCGGGGGTACTCAGGAGCAGTTCTTC. The J gene is TRBJ2-1, the V gene TRBV9; the match to TRBD2 covers 9 bases. The germline V gene encodes CDR1 SGDLS and CDR2 YYNGEE. V was pared by 0 bases and J by 10 bases, with 11 bases of the junction left unmatched. This CDR3 is 16 amino acids long. Complete variable domain (other parts from reference TRBV9 and TRBJ2-1): DSGVTQTPKHLITATGQRVTLRCSPRSGDLSVYWYQQSLDQGLQFLIQYYNGEERAKGNILERFSAQQFPDLHSELNLSSLELGDSALYFCASSVVGSGGTQEQFFGPGTRLTVL.

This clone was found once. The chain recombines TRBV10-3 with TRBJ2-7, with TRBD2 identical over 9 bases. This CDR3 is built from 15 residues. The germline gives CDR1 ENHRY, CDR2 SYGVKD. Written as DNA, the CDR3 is TGTGCAACCAGGGATAGCGGGGGTACGGCCTACGAGCAGTACTTC. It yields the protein CATRDSGGTAYEQYF.

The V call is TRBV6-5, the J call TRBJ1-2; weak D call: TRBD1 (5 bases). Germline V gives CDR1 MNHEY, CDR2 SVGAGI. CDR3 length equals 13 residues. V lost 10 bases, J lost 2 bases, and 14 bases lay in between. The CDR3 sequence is CAIPRVSNYGYTF. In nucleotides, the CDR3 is TGTGCCATCCCCAGGGTATCGAACTATGGCTACACCTTC.

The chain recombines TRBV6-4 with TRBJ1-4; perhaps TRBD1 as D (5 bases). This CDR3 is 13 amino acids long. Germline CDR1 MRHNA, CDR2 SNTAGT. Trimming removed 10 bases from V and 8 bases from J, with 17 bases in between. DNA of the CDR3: TGTGCCAACCTAACAGGTTCGCAGGAAAAACTGTTTTTT. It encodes CANLTGSQEKLFF.

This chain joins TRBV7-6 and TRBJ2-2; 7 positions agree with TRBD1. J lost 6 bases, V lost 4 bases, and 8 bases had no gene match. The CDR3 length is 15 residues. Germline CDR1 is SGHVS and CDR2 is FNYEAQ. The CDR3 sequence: CASSSVGQGAGELFF. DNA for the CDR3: TGTGCCAGCAGCTCCGTTGGGCAGGGGGCCGGGGAGCTGTTTTTT.

CDR3 in DNA: TGCGCCAGCAGCTTGCGGGTAGCGGGGGGGCAATACGAGCAGTACTTC. This codes for CASSLRVAGGQYEQYF. The chain combines TRBV5-1 with TRBJ2-7; 11 bases fit TRBD2. The CDR3 has 16 residues. The ends lost 1 base at V and 4 bases at J; junction bases unmatched: 7. CDR1 is SGHRS and CDR2 is YFSETQ in the germline V gene.